The source of this TCR beta chain is a study of Ad26.COV2.S vaccination and SARS-CoV-2 variants. This clone was seen once. Treatment noted: roughly 18 received Ad26.COV2.S at low or high dose, single or two shots; about 5 received placebo; per-sample allocation not given. Material that was analyzed had been drawn on day 63 after the first vaccine or placebo injection. Measured with immunoSEQ multiplex PCR; TCRdb has only the in-frame clones, and not every one. The table has under 550,000 clones, 88% seen once; the top ten hold approximately 4%. J lost 6 bases, V lost 3 bases, and 1 base had no gene match. Germline V gives CDR1 SGHRS, CDR2 YFSETQ. This CDR3 is built from 12 residues.

The sequenced sample was peripheral blood, obtained in a trial of Ad26.COV2.S vaccine versus placebo. The chain joins TRBV5-1 to TRBJ1-2, with 8 bases fitting TRBD1. This clonotype was sampled from a person between 18 and 60 years old who received the Ad26.COV2.S COVID-19 vaccine or a placebo. The CDR3 reads CASSSGGHGYTF. The CDR3 coding sequence is TGCGCCAGCAGCTCAGGGGGCCATGGCTACACCTTC.